This T cell receptor (beta chain) emerged from a study of T cell repertoires in cytomegalovirus infection. Across the whole study: Researchers turned to recently identified HLA-C-restricted CMV epitopes as well as well-studied HLA-B-restricted ones. Public TCR beta signatures provided an indication of both CMV infection and a matching HLA type.

The sample holds many counts of this clonotype. Its antigen is as yet unknown. Using its own MiXCR run on the reads, TCRdb lists one record per CDR3 protein. The sample lists about a million distinct CDR3 sequences; around 32% were seen once. Overall study findings and caveats: HLA-C-restricted, CMV-specific TCR beta clonotypes were dominant ex vivo. Adding up the frequency of public TCR beta families identified people who carried CMV plus the relevant HLA.

Specimen: cultured CD8+ T cells from PBMCs, collected from culture after CMV antigen stimulation. This TCR was recovered from a human donor in good health (CMV status not recorded). Some clones in this sample may be carry-over from other donors' samples.

The CDR3 sequence is CASSPRHPRAATNEKLFF. The CDR3 bases are TGTGCCAGCTCACCAAGGCACCCCCGGGCGGCGACTAATGAAAAACTGTTTTTT. V and J are TRBV18 and TRBJ1-4, with no clear D. V was cut by 2 bases and J by 2 bases, with 18 bases left in between. The CDR3 runs 18 residues. Germline CDR1 reads KGHSH; CDR2 reads LQKENI.